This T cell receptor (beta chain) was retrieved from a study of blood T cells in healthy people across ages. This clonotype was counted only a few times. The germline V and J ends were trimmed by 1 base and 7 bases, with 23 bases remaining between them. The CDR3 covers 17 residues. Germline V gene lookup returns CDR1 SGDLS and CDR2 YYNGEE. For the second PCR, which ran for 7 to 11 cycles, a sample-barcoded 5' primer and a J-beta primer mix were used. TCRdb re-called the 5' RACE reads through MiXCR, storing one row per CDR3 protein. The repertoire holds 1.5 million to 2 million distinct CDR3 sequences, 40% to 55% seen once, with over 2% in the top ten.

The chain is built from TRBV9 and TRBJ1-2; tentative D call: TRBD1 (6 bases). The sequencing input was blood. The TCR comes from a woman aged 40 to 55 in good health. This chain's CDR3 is CASSVHRAGTGGSGYTF. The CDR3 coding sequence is TGTGCCAGCAGCGTACATAGAGCGGGGACTGGGGGCAGTGGCTACACCTTC.